Following are 15 T cell receptor beta chains from one sample sequenced in a study of T cell responses to AZD1222 COVID-19 vaccine. The protocol was immunoSEQ multiplex PCR, while the TCRdb copy is restricted to in-frame clones and leaves out a portion. The sample includes some 130,000 clones, 80% to 90% of them seen just once. Specimen: peripheral blood, collected 28 days after the second AZD1222 dose. The receptors here all came from an adult who received the AZD1222 COVID-19 vaccine.

Turning to this clone: Other nucleotide sequences in the sample specify the same CDR3. The rearrangement joins TRBV11-2 to TRBJ2-1; D may be TRBD1 (5 bases). Trimming pared 0 bases from V and 7 bases from J, leaving 7 bases between. This CDR3 spans 13 amino acids. CDR1 SGHAT and CDR2 FQNNGV come from the germline V gene. This CDR3 reads CASSLDRENEQFF. The CDR3 DNA is TGTGCCAGCAGCTTAGACAGGGAAAATGAGCAGTTCTTC.

CDR3 protein: CASSYGWKLTGELFF. The CDR3 nucleotides read TGTGCCAGCAGTTACGGTTGGAAACTCACCGGGGAGCTGTTTTTT. The chain has TRBV6-5 and TRBJ2-2; no reliable D call. V lost 2 bases and J 4 bases, leaving 11 bases between the germline ends. There are 15 residues in the CDR3. Germline CDR1 MNHEY, CDR2 SVGAGI.

This chain connects TRBV19 to TRBJ2-3; D gene ambiguous. The V gene's germline CDR1 is LNHDA and CDR2 SQIVND (reference sequence). V was trimmed by 3 bases and J by 4 bases, leaving 17 bases between them. The CDR3 has 16 residues. The CDR3 DNA reads TGTGCCAGTAGTATTGGGAATACGGCGTTTGCAGATACGCAGTATTTT. This sequence encodes CASSIGNTAFADTQYF.

The CDR3 loop is CASSGTGRGVFEETQYF. The CDR3 DNA is TGTGCCAGCAGCGGGACGGGAAGGGGCGTATTTGAGGAGACCCAGTACTTC. The chain links TRBV3-1 (or the pseudogene TRBV3-2) to TRBJ2-5; either TRBD1 or TRBD2 may fit D (5 bases each). CDR1 is LGHDT, CDR2 YNNKEL, per germline (reference sequence). The CDR3 covers 17 residues. V lost 5 bases and J 5 bases, leaving 24 bases between the germline ends.

The chain joins TRBV11-2 to TRBJ2-2; D unresolved. Germline V gives CDR1 SGHAT, CDR2 FQNNGV. The CDR3 is 16 residues long. V lost 5 bases and J lost 0, with 13 bases in between. CDR3 bases: TGTGCCAGCAGCCTGCAGGCGACACCGAACACCGGGGAGCTGTTTTTT. Translated: CASSLQATPNTGELFF.

V and J are TRBV30 and TRBJ1-2; D is perhaps TRBD1 (6 bases). CDR3 length: 12 amino acids. Looked up from germline, CDR1 is GTSNPN and CDR2 is SVGIG (reference sequence). V dropped 5 bases and J dropped 7 bases, with 14 bases sitting between them. The CDR3: CAWQQGFRGYTF. The CDR3 DNA follows: TGTGCCTGGCAACAGGGTTTTCGTGGCTACACCTTC.

This chain joins TRBV7-2 and TRBJ1-2; 10 bases fit TRBD1. The CDR3 length is 14 residues. Germline CDR1 and CDR2: SGHTA and FQGNSA. The J segment lost 2 bases and the V segment lost 5 bases, leaving 2 bases of the junction unmatched. The CDR3 region is CASSVDRGNYGYTF. The CDR3 DNA reads as TGTGCCAGCAGCGTGGACAGGGGGAACTATGGCTACACCTTC.

The CDR3, as DNA: TGTGCCAGCAGGTCCATGGGGGGGATGGCGGAGCAGTACTTC. It translates to CASRSMGGMAEQYF. The chain combines TRBV7-8 with TRBJ2-7, with 7 nucleotides matching TRBD2. V gave up 6 bases and J gave up 7 bases; unmatched junction bases: 12. CDR3 size: 14 residues. CDR1 SGHVS and CDR2 FQNEAQ come from the germline V gene.

The rearrangement joins TRBV10-3 to TRBJ2-1, with a possible D match to TRBD1 (5 bases). This CDR3 comprises 14 residues. The germline V gene encodes CDR1 ENHRY and CDR2 SYGVKD. With 2 bases removed from V and 7 bases from J, the gap between germline ends came to 12 bases. The chain's CDR3 is CAISEGAGLNEQFF. CDR3 DNA: TGTGCCATCAGTGAGGGGGCAGGGTTGAATGAGCAGTTCTTC.

This rearrangement joins TRBV3-1 (or the pseudogene TRBV3-2) to TRBJ1-4; D uncertain. Germline V gene data show CDR1 as LGHDT and CDR2 as YNNKEL (reference sequence). Trimming shortened V by 3 bases and J by 5 bases, and 4 bases separated the two germline ends. The CDR3 is 12 amino acids. The CDR3 is CASSQENEKLFF. As DNA, the CDR3 is TGTGCCAGCAGCCAGGAAAATGAAAAACTGTTTTTT.

The rearrangement joins TRBV7-2 to TRBJ1-5; no clear D. Germline V gene data show CDR1 as SGHTA and CDR2 as FQGNSA. This CDR3 spans 13 amino acids. V lost 2 bases and J 2 bases, leaving 4 bases between the germline ends. The CDR3 DNA is TGTGCCAGCAGCTTATTCGGCAATCAGCCCCAGCATTTT. As protein: CASSLFGNQPQHF.

The rearrangement joins TRBV13 to TRBJ1-1, with D possibly TRBD1 on 6 matching bases. Germline lookup yields CDR1 PRHDT and CDR2 FYEKMQ (reference sequence). This CDR3 is built from 15 residues. Trimming removed 7 bases from V and 0 bases from J, with 15 bases in between. CDR3 loop: CASKTLGGMNTEAFF. Written as DNA, the CDR3 is TGTGCCAGCAAAACCTTGGGGGGCATGAACACTGAAGCTTTCTTT.

The chain joins TRBV5-4 to TRBJ1-2; 8 nucleotides agree with TRBD1. The CDR3 extends over 15 amino acids. From germline, CDR1 is SGHNT and CDR2 YYREEE (reference sequence). The trim removed 4 bases at V and 0 bases at J, leaving 5 bases unmatched. This CDR3 reads CASSLGTGANYGYTF. The CDR3 coding sequence is TGTGCCAGCAGCCTGGGGACAGGAGCTAACTATGGCTACACCTTC.

This chain uses TRBV29-1 with TRBJ2-7; 10 bases are a match to TRBD2. Germline CDR1 reads SQVTM; CDR2 reads ANQGSEA. This CDR3 comprises 14 residues. Losses at the gene ends were 6 bases for V and 6 bases for J; bases not matched to a gene: 11. The CDR3 region has the DNA TGCAGCGTCCCTCAAGCGGGAGGGCACGGCGAGCAGTACTTC. It specifies CSVPQAGGHGEQYF.

The V gene is TRBV4-2, the J gene TRBJ2-3; D might be TRBD2 (6 bases). Trimming stripped 1 base from V and 0 bases from J, with 8 bases between. Germline CDR1 and CDR2: LGHNA and YNFKEQ. The CDR3 runs 15 residues. CDR3 protein: CASSQAGTSTDTQYF. CDR3 DNA sequence: TGTGCCAGCAGCCAAGCGGGGACTAGCACAGATACGCAGTATTTT.